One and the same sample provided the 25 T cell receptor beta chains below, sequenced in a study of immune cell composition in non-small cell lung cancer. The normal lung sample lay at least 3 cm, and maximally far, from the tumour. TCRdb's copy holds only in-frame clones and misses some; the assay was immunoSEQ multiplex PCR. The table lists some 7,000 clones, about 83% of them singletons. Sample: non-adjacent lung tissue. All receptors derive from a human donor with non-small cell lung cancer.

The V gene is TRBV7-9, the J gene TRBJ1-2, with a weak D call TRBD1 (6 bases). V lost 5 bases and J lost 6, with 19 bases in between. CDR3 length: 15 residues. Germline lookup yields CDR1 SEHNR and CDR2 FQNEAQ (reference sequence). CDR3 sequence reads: CASSQSGGYGDGYTF. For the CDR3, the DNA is TGTGCCAGCAGCCAATCCGGGGGCTATGGGGATGGCTACACCTTC.

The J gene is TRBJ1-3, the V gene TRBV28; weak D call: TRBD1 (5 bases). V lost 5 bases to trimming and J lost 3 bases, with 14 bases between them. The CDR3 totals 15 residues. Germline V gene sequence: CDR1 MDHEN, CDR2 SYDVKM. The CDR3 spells CASSPPWGGGNTIYF. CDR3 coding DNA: TGTGCCAGCAGTCCACCGTGGGGGGGTGGAAACACCATATATTTT.

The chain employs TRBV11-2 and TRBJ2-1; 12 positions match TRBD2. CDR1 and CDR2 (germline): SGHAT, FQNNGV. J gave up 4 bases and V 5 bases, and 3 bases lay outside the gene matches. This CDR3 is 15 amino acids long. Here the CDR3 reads CASSLAGGLYNEQFF. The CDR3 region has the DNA TGTGCCAGCAGCCTAGCGGGGGGGCTTTACAATGAGCAGTTCTTC.

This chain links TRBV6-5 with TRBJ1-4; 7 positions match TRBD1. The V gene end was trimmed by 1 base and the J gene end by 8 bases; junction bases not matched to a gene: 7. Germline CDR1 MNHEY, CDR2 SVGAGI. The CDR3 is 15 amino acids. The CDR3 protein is CASSYYRQGGEKLFF. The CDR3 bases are TGTGCCAGCAGTTACTATCGACAGGGAGGGGAAAAACTGTTTTTT.

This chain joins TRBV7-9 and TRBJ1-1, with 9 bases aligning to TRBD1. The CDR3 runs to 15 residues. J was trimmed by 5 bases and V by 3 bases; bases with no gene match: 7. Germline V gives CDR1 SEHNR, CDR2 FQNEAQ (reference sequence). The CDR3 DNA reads TGTGCCAGCAGCTTCACAGGGGGCGATAGGACTGAAGCTTTCTTT. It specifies CASSFTGGDRTEAFF. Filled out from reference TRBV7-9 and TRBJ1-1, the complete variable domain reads DTGVSQNPRHKITKRGQNVTFRCDPISEHNRLYWYRQTLGQGPEFLTYFQNEAQLEKSRLLSDRFSAERPKGSFSTLEIQRTEQGDSAMYLCASSFTGGDRTEAFFGQGTRLTVV.

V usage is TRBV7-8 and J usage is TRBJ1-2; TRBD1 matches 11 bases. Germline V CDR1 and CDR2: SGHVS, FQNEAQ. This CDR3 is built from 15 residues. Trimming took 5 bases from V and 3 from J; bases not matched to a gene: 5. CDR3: CASSTGQGAHYGYTF. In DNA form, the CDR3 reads TGTGCCAGCAGCACCGGACAGGGGGCTCACTATGGCTACACCTTC.

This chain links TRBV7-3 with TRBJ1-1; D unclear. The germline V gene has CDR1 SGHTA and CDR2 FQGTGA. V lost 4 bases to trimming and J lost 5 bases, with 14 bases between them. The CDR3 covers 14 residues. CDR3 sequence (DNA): TGTGCCAGCAGCTCAACCGGGCGGGCGACTGAAGCTTTCTTT. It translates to CASSSTGRATEAFF.

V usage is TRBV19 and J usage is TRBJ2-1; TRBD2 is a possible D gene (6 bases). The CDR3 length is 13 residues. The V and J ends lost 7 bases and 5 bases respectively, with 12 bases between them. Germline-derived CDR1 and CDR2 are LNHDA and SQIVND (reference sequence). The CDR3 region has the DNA TGTGCCAGTAAAGACACGGGGGACAATGAGCAGTTCTTC. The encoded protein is CASKDTGDNEQFF.

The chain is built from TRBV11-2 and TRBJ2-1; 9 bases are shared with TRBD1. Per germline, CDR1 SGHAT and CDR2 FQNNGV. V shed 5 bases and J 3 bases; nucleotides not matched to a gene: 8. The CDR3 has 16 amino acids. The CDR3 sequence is CASSPYRDRDYNEQFF. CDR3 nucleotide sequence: TGTGCCAGCAGCCCATACCGGGACAGGGACTACAATGAGCAGTTCTTC.

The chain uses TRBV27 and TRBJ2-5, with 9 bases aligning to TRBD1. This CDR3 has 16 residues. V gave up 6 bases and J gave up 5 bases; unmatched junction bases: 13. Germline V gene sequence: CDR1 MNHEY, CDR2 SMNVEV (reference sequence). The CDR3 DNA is TGTGCCAGCAGACGATCTGGTCTCGACAGGGGGGAGACCCAGTACTTC. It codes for CASRRSGLDRGETQYF.

In nucleotides, the CDR3 is TGCAGCGTTGCACCGAACAGGGGGAACACTGAAGCTTTCTTT. Translating it yields CSVAPNRGNTEAFF. This rearrangement joins TRBV29-1 to TRBJ1-1; 7 bases align to TRBD1. Germline V gives CDR1 SQVTM, CDR2 ANQGSEA. Losses at the gene ends were 4 bases for V and 1 base for J; bases not matched to a gene: 6. The CDR3 length is 14 residues.

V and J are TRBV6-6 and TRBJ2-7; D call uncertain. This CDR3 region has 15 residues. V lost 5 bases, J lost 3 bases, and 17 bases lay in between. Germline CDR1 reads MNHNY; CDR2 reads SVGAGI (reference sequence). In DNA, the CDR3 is TGTGCCAGCAGTCCCCCCGGCAGGACCCTCTACGAGCAGTACTTC. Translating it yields CASSPPGRTLYEQYF.

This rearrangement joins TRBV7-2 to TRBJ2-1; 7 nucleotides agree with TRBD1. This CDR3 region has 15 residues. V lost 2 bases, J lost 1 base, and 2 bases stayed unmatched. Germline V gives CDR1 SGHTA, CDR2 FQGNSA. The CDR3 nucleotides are TGTGCCAGCAGCTTAAAGACAGGGTCCTACAATGAGCAGTTCTTC. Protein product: CASSLKTGSYNEQFF.

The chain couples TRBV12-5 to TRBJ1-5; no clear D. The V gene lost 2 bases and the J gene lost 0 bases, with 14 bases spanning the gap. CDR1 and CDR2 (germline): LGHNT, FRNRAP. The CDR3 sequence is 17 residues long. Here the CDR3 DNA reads TGTGCTAGTGGTTTGACTCTCGAGGGCAGTAGCAATCAGCCCCAGCATTTT. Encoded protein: CASGLTLEGSSNQPQHF.

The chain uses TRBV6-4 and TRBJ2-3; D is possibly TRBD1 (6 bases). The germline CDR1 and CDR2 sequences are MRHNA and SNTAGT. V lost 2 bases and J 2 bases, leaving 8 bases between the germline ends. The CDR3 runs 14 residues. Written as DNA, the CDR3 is TGTGCCAGCAGTGACGTGGGACACACAGATACGCAGTATTTT. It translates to CASSDVGHTDTQYF.

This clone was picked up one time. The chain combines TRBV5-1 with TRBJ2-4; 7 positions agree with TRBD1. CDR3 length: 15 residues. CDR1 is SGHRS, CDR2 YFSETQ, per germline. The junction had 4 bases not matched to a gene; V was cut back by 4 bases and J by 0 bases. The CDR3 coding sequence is TGCGCCAGCAGCCTTGGGACAGTAGCCAAAAACATTCAGTACTTC. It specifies CASSLGTVAKNIQYF. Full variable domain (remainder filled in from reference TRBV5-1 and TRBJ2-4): KAGVTQTPRYLIKTRGQQVTLSCSPISGHRSVSWYQQTPGQGLQFLFEYFSETQRNKGNFPGRFSGRQFSNSRSEMNVSTLELGDSALYLCASSLGTVAKNIQYFGAGTRLSVL.

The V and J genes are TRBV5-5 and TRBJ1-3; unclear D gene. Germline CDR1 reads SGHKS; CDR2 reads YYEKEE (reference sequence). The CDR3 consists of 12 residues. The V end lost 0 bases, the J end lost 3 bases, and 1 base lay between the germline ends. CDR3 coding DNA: TGTGCCAGCAGCTTGGGTGGAAACACCATATATTTT. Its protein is CASSLGGNTIYF.

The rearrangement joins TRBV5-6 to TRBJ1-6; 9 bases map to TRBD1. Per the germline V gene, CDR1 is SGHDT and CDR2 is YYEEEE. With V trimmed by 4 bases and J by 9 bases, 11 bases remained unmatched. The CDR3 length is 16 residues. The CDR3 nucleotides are TGTGCCAGCAGCCCCGACACAGGGGGCGCAGGTTCACCCCTCCACTTT. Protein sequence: CASSPDTGGAGSPLHF. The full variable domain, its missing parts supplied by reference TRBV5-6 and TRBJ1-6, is DAGVTQSPTHLIKTRGQQVTLRCSPKSGHDTVSWYQQALGQGPQFIFQYYEEEERQRGNFPDRFSGHQFPNYSSELNVNALLLGDSALYLCASSPDTGGAGSPLHFGNGTRLTVT.

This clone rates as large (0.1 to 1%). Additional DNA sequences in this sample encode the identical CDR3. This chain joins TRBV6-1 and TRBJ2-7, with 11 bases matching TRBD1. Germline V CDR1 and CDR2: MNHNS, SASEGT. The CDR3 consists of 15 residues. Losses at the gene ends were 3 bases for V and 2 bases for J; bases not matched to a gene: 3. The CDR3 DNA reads TGTGCCAGCAGTGAGCAGGACAGGGGGCCCTACGAGCAGTACTTC. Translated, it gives CASSEQDRGPYEQYF.

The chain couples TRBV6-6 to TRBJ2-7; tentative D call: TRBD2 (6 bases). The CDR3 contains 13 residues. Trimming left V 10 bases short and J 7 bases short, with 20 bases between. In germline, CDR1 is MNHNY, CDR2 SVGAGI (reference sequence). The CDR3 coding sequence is TGTGCCACCGAGGCGGAGGGGCTGCGAGAGCAGTACTTC. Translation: CATEAEGLREQYF.

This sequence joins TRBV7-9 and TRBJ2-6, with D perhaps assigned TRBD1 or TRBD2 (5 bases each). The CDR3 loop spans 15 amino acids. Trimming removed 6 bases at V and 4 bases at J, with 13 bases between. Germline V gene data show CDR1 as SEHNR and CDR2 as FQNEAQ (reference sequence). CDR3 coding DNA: TGTGCCAGCAGGTTGGGGGTGGAGGGGGCCAACGTCCTGACTTTC. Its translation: CASRLGVEGANVLTF.

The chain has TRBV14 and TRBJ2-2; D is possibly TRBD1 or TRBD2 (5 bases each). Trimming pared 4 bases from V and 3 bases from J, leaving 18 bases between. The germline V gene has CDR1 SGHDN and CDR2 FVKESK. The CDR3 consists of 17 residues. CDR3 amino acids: CASSPFEGRLHTGELFF. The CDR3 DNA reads TGTGCCAGCAGCCCTTTTGAGGGACGACTTCACACCGGGGAGCTGTTTTTT.

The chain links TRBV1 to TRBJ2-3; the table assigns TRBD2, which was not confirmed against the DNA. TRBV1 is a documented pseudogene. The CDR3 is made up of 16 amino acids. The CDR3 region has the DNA TGCACCAGCAGCCAACGACTAGCGGGGGGTCAAGATACGCAGTATTTT. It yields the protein CTSSQRLAGGQDTQYF.

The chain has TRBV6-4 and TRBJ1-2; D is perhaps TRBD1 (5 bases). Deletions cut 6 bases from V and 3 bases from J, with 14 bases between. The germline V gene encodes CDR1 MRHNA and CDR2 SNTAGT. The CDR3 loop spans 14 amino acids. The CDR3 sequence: CASRPTQGYYGYTF. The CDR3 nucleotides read TGTGCCAGCAGGCCCACTCAGGGATACTATGGCTACACCTTC.

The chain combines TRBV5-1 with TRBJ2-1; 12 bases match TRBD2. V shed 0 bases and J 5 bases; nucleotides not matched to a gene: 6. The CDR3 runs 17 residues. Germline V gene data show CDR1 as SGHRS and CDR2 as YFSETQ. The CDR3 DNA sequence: TGCGCCAGCAGCTTGGTCCTAGCGGGGGGGTACGACAATGAGCAGTTCTTC. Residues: CASSLVLAGGYDNEQFF.